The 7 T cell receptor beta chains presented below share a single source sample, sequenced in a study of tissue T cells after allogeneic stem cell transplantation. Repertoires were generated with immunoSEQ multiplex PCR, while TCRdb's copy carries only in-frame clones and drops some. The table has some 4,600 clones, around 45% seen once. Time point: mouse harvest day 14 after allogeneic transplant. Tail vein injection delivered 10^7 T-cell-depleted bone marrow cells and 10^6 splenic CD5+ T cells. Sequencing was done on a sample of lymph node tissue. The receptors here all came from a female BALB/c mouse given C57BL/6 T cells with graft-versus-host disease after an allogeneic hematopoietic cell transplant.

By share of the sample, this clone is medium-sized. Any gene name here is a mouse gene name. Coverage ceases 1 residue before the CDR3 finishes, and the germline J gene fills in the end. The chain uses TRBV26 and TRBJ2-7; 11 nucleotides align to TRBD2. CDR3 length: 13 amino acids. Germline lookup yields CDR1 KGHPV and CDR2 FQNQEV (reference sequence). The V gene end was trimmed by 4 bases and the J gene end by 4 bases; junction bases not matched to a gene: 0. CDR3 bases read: TGTGCCAGCAGTCGACTGGGGGGGTATGAACAGTAC. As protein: CASSRLGGYEQY. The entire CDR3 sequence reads CASSRLGGYEQYF.

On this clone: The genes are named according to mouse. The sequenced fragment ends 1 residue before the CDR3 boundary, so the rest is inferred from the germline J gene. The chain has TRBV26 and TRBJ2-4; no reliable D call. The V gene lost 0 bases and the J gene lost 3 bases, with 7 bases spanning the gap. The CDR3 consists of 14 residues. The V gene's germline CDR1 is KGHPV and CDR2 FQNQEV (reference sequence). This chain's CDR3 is CASSLSDGQNTLYF. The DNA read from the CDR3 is TGTGCCAGCAGTCTGTCCGACGGGCAAAACACCTTGTAC.

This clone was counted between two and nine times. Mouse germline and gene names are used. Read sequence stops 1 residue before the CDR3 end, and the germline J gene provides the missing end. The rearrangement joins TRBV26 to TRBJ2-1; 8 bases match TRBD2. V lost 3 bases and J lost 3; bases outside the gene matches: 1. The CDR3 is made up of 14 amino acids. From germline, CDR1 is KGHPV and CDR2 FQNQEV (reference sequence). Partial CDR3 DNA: TGTGCCAGCAGTCTTCTGGGGGGCTATGCTGAGCAGTTC. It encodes CASSLLGGYAEQF. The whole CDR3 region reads CASSLLGGYAEQFF.

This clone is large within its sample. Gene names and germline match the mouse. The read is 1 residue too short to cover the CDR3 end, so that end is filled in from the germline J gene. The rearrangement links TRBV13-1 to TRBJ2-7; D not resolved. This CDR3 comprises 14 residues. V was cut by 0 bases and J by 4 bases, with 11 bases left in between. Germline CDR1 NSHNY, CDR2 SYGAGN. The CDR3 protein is CASSDADKPYEQYF. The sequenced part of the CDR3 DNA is TGTGCCAGCAGTGATGCAGACAAACCTTATGAACAGTAC.

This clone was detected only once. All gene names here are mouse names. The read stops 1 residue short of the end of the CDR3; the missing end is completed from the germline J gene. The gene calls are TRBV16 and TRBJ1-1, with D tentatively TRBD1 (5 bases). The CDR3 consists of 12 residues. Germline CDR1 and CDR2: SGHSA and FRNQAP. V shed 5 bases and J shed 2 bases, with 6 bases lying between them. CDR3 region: CASSGDNTEVFF. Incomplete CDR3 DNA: TGTGCAAGCAGCGGGGACAACACAGAAGTCTTC.

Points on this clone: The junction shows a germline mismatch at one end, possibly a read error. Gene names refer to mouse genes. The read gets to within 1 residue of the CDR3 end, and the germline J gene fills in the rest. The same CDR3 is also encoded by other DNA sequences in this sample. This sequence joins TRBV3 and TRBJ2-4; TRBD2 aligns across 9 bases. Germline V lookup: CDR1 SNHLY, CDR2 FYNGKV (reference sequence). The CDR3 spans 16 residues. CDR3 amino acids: CASSLGWGGRQNTLYF. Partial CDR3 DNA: TGTGCTAGCAGCTTAGGCTGGGGGGGACGTCAAAACACCTTGTAC.

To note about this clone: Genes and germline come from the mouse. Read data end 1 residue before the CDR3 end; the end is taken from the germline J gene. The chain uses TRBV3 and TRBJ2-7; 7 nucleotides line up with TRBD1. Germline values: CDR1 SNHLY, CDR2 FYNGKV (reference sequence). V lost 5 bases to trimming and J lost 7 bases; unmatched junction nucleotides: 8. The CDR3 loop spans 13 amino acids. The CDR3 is CASSPRQGWEQYF. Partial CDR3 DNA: TGTGCCAGCAGCCCCCGACAGGGATGGGAACAGTAC.